The T cell receptor beta chain under discussion was sequenced for a study of blood T cell repertoires in COVID-19. Study details: Samples representing acute and convalescent COVID-19 were sourced from the United States, Italy and Spain. PBMCs, B-cell-depleted T cells, or T cells were the source of the cDNA or gDNA that made up the material.

The germline V gene has CDR1 SNHLY and CDR2 FYNNEI. This CDR3 has 15 residues. Between the trimmed V and J ends, which lost 2 bases and 0 bases, there was a span of 10 bases. In the authors' methods: Reference gene primer amplification yielded estimated nucleated cell counts. Profiling relied on immunoSEQ multiplex PCR, and the TCRdb table lists in-frame clones only, not all of them. V, J and clone size reflect that table, while D and trimming were determined from the DNA. The sample yields over 85,000 clones, over 60% seen once. The sequenced sample was peripheral blood. This sequence joins TRBV2 and TRBJ1-2, with TRBD1 as a possible D gene (5 bases). This clonotype was sampled from a woman of 80 years or more with active or convalescent COVID-19. CDR3 coding DNA: TGTGCCAGCAGTGAAAACCCAGGGCCTAACTATGGCTACACCTTC. Its translation is CASSENPGPNYGYTF.